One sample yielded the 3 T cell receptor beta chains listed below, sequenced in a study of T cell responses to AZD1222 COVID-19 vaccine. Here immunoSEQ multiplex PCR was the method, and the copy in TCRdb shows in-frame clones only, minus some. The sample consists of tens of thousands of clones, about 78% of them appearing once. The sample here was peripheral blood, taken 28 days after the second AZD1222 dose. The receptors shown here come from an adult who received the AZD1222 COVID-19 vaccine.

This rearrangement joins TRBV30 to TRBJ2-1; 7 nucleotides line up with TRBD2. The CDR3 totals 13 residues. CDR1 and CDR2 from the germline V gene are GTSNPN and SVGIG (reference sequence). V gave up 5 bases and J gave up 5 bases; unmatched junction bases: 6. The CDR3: CAWGREFDNEQFF. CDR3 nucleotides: TGTGCCTGGGGGCGGGAGTTTGACAATGAGCAGTTCTTC.

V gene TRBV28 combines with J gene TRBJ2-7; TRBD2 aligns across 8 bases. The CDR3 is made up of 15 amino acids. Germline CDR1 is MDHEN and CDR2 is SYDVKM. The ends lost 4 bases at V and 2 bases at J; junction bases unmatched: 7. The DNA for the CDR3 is TGTGCCAGCAGTTCCCCTTCGGGAGGGGCCTACGAGCAGTACTTC. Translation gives CASSSPSGGAYEQYF.

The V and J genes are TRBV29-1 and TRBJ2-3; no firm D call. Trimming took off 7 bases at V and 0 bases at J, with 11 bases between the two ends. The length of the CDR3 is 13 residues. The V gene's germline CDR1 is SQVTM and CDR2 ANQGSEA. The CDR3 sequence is CSGILRSTDTQYF. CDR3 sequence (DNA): TGCAGCGGAATCCTAAGGAGCACAGATACGCAGTATTTT.